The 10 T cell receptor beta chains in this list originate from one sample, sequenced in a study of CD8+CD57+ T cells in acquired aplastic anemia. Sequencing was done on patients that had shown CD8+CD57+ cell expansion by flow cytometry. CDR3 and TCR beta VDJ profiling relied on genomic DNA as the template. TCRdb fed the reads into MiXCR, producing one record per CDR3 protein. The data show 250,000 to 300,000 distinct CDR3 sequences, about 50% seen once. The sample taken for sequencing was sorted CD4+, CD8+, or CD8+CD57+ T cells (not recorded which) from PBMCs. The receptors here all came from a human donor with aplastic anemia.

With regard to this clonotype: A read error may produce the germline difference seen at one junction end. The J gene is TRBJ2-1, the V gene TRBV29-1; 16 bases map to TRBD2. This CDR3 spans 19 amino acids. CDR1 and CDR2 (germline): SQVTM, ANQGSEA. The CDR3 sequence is CSVEWGLAGGASSYNEKFF. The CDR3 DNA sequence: TGCAGCGTTGAATGGGGACTAGCGGGGGGGGCGAGCTCCTACAATGAGAAGTTCTTC.

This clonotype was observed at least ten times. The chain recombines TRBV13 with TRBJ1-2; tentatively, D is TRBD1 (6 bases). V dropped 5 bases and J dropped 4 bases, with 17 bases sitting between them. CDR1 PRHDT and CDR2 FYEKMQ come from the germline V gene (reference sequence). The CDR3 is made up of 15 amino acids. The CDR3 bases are TGTGCCAGCAGCCCAGGACAGTTGGGGGGCTATGGCTACACCTTC. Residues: CASSPGQLGGYGYTF.

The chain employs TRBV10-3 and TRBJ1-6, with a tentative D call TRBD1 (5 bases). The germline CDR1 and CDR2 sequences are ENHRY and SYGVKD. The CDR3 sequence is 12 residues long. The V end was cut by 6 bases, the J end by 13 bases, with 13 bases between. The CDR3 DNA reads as TGTGCCATCAGCCTAGACAGTACGCCCCTCCACTTT. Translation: CAISLDSTPLHF.

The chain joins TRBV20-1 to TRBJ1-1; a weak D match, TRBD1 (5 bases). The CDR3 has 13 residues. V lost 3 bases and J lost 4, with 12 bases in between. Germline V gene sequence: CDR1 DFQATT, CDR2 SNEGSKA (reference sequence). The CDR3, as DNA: TGCAGTGCTAGCGAAAGGGGCGGCACTGAAGCTTTCTTT. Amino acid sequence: CSASERGGTEAFF.

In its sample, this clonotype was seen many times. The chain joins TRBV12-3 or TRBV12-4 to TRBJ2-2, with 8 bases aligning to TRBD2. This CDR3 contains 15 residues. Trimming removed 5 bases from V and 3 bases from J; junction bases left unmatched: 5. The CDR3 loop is CASSRTSIYTGELFF. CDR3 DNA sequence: TGTGCCAGCAGTAGGACTAGCATCTACACCGGGGAGCTGTTTTTT.

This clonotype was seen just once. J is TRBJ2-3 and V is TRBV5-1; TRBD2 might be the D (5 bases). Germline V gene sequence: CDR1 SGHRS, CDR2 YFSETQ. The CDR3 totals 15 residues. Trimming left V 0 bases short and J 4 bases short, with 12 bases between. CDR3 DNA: TGCGCCAGCAGCTTGGCGGGTCAGCGGCCAGATACGCAGTATTTT. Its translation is CASSLAGQRPDTQYF.

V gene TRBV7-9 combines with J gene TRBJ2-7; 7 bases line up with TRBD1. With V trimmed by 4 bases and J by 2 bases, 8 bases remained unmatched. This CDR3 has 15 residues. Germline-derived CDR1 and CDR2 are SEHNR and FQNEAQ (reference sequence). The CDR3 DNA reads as TGTGCCAGCAGCTCTAGGACAGGAGCGACCTACGAGCAGTACTTC. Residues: CASSSRTGATYEQYF.

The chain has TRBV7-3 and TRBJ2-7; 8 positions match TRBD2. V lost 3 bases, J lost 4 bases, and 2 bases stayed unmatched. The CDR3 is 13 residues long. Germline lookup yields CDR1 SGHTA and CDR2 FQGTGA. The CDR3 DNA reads TGTGCCAGCAGCTTTAGCGGGAAGTACGAGCAGTACTTC. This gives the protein CASSFSGKYEQYF.

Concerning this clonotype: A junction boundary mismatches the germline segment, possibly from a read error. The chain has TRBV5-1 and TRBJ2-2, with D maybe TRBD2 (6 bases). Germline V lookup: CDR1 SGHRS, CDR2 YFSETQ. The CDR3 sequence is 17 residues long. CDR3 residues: CASSQTGGNVNTGELFF. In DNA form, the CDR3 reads TGTGCCAGCAGCCAGACTGGGGGGAATGTGAACACCGGGGAGCTGTTTTTT.

The CDR3 DNA sequence: TGCAGTGCGATACCTAGCGGGAGAGGCAATGAGCATTTT. Translating it yields CSAIPSGRGNEHF. The V call is TRBV20-1, the J call TRBJ1-5; no clear D. V gave up 6 bases and J gave up 14 bases, with 23 bases separating them. Germline V lookup: CDR1 DFQATT, CDR2 SNEGSKA (reference sequence). This CDR3 contains 13 residues.